These 19 T cell receptor beta chains were all obtained from the same sample, sequenced in a study of response to subunit inactivated influenza vaccine. MiXCR, run by TCRdb on the RT-PCR reads, gives a single entry per CDR3 protein. This sample has about 540,000 distinct CDR3 sequences, with less than 25% found just once. The data were also submitted as part of a second study, on T cells expressing NK-cell markers. That study adds: The authors made TCR beta cDNA libraries by 5'RACE template switching. This switching added a universal primer site and UMIs.

The starting material was CD4+ T cells sorted from PBMCs, obtained about 13 days after vaccination. Receptor source: a middle-aged man who received an inactivated influenza vaccine.

The chain links TRBV6-2 or TRBV6-3 to TRBJ2-5; D may be TRBD2 (6 bases). The length of the CDR3 is 15 residues. Germline V gene sequence: CDR1 MNHEY, CDR2 SVGEGT. V was cut by 2 bases and J by 5 bases, with 15 bases left in between. CDR3 DNA: TGTGCCAGCAGTTACGTCCGGACCGCGGGGGAGACCCAGTACTTC. Its protein is CASSYVRTAGETQYF.

The chain has TRBV20-1 and TRBJ2-7; 10 bases agree with TRBD2. The CDR3 has 14 amino acids. Germline CDR1 DFQATT, CDR2 SNEGSKA (reference sequence). V lost 5 bases to trimming and J lost 7 bases; unmatched junction nucleotides: 11. The CDR3 DNA reads as TGCAGTGCTTCCCCGGGACTAGCGACGGGGGAGCAGTACTTC. Amino acids: CSASPGLATGEQYF.

This clonotype occurred many times. One junction end does not reproduce the germline sequence, and a read error may be involved. The V call is TRBV12-3 or TRBV12-4, the J call TRBJ1-2; D gene uncertain. This CDR3 is built from 13 residues. CDR3 loop: CASSLGQVYGYTF. As DNA, the CDR3 is TGTGCCAGCAGCTTAGGGCAGGTCTATGGCTACACCTTC.

The chain combines TRBV20-1 with TRBJ2-4, with TRBD2 identical over 9 bases. The trim removed 5 bases at V and 3 bases at J, leaving 8 bases unmatched. There are 15 residues in the CDR3. Germline V gene sequence: CDR1 DFQATT, CDR2 SNEGSKA (reference sequence). CDR3 nucleotides: TGCAGTGCTGGGATAGCGGGAGCTGACAAAAACATTCAGTACTTC. Translated: CSAGIAGADKNIQYF.

CDR3 bases: TGCAGTGCTAGGGACCTAAGGGCAGTCAACACTGAAGCTTTCTTT. Amino acid sequence: CSARDLRAVNTEAFF. The gene calls are TRBV20-1 and TRBJ1-1, with D uncertain. CDR1 and CDR2 (germline): DFQATT, SNEGSKA (reference sequence). The CDR3 spans 15 residues. Trimming left V 3 bases short and J 2 bases short, with 16 bases between.

This clonotype was seen more than once but under ten times. V is TRBV7-2 and J is TRBJ2-7; TRBD1 matches at 7 bases. The CDR3 sequence is 14 residues long. With 3 bases clipped from V and 5 bases from J, the junction kept 7 bases outside the gene matches. Germline values: CDR1 SGHTA, CDR2 FQGNSA. CDR3 residues: CASSFDRVRDEQYF. DNA of the CDR3: TGTGCCAGCAGCTTTGACAGGGTTCGGGACGAGCAGTACTTC. Variable domain in full (rest from reference TRBV7-2 and TRBJ2-7): GAGVSQSPSNKVTEKGKDVELRCDPISGHTALYWYRQSLGQGLEFLIYFQGNSAPDKSGLPSDRFSAERTGGSVSTLTIQRTQQEDSAVYLCASSFDRVRDEQYFGPGTRLTVT.

This clonotype was counted only a few times. V and J are TRBV15 and TRBJ2-5, with D perhaps given as TRBD1 or TRBD2 (5 bases each). Germline V gene sequence: CDR1 LNHNV, CDR2 YYDKDF (reference sequence). Trimming shortened V by 1 base and J by 1 base, and 7 bases separated the two germline ends. This CDR3 is 14 amino acids long. The CDR3 sequence is CATSRGDAQETQYF. The CDR3, as DNA: TGTGCCACCAGCAGAGGGGACGCCCAAGAGACCCAGTACTTC.

There are a few counts of this clonotype. J is TRBJ2-5 and V is TRBV12-3 or TRBV12-4, with 11 bases matching TRBD1. J lost 5 bases, V lost 3 bases, and 2 bases had no gene match. The CDR3 extends over 14 amino acids. In DNA form, the CDR3 reads TGTGCCAGCAGTTTGGACAGGGGGCATGAGACCCAGTACTTC. Translated, it gives CASSLDRGHETQYF.

This clonotype has just a few counts. The chain carries TRBV5-1 and TRBJ2-1; perhaps D is TRBD1 or TRBD2 (6 bases each). V was clipped by 0 bases and J by 6 bases, with 10 bases between them. This CDR3 region has 14 residues. CDR1 SGHRS and CDR2 YFSETQ come from the germline V gene. The CDR3 reads CASSLAKGGNEQFF. For the CDR3, the DNA is TGCGCCAGCAGCTTGGCCAAGGGGGGCAATGAGCAGTTCTTC.

In regard to this clonotype: A read error is possible here, since a much larger clone lies one base away. The chain links TRBV12-3 or TRBV12-4 to TRBJ2-1; D might be TRBD1 (6 bases). This CDR3 is 16 amino acids long. The DNA of the CDR3 is TGTACCAGCAGTTCGGACCCGGACAGAGCCTACAATGAGCAGTTCTTC. It specifies CTSSSDPDRAYNEQFF.

This clonotype appeared a few times. The rearrangement uses TRBV11-1 and TRBJ2-6; 12 bases are shared with TRBD2. Trimming at V came to 3 bases and at J to 2 bases, leaving 8 bases not matched to a gene. The V gene's germline CDR1 is SGHAT and CDR2 FQDESV (reference sequence). The CDR3 contains 19 residues. CDR3 sequence (DNA): TGTGCCAGCAGCTTGCAAGGACTAGCGGGGATTACTGGGGCCAACGTCCTGACTTTC. This encodes CASSLQGLAGITGANVLTF.

The chain links TRBV7-2 to TRBJ1-3; 7 bases align to TRBD1. Germline V gives CDR1 SGHTA, CDR2 FQGNSA. The ends lost 5 bases at V and 0 bases at J; junction bases unmatched: 7. The CDR3 is 16 residues long. CDR3: CASSPGGTSSGNTIYF. In DNA, the CDR3 is TGTGCCAGCAGCCCAGGGGGGACTAGCTCTGGAAACACCATATATTTT.

The chain uses TRBV6-1 and TRBJ1-4, with D possibly matching TRBD1 (5 bases). This CDR3 has 16 amino acids. Germline loops: CDR1 MNHNS, CDR2 SASEGT. V lost 6 bases to trimming and J lost 8 bases, with 22 bases between them. The CDR3 DNA follows: TGTGCCAGCAGACAGTGGACAAAGGGGAAAAAGGAAAAACTGTTTTTT. It codes for CASRQWTKGKKEKLFF.

The CDR3 sequence: CASSQGGGRTGELFF. DNA for the CDR3: TGCGCCAGCAGCCAAGGGGGGGGGAGGACCGGGGAGCTGTTTTTT. This rearrangement joins TRBV4-1 to TRBJ2-2, with 7 positions matching TRBD2. J lost 5 bases, V lost 1 base, and 4 bases had no gene match. The germline gives CDR1 MGHRA, CDR2 YSYEKL. The CDR3 spans 15 residues.

This clonotype turned up a few times. The chain has TRBV24-1 and TRBJ2-1, with TRBD2 identical over 15 bases. The CDR3 is 19 residues long. The trim removed 3 bases at V and 2 bases at J, leaving 7 bases unmatched. The germline V gene encodes CDR1 KGHDR and CDR2 SFDVKD. CDR3 sequence reads: CATSDATGTSGGTYNEQFF. In nucleotides, the CDR3 is TGTGCCACCAGTGATGCTACCGGGACTAGCGGGGGGACCTACAATGAGCAGTTCTTC.

In this sample, this clonotype turned up a few times. The J gene is TRBJ1-2, the V gene TRBV25-1; perhaps TRBD1 as D (6 bases). CDR1 is MGHDK, CDR2 SYGVNS, per germline. The CDR3 consists of 14 residues. The V end lost 6 bases, the J end lost 2 bases, and 13 bases lay between the germline ends. DNA of the CDR3: TGTGCCAGCAGAGAGACAGGCAAGAACTATGGCTACACCTTC. Its translation is CASRETGKNYGYTF.

This clonotype has only one observation. CDR3 sequence (DNA): TGTGCCAGCAGCCCTTGGACGGCCTACGAGCAGTACTTC. It codes for CASSPWTAYEQYF. This rearrangement joins TRBV11-2 to TRBJ2-7; no definite D call. Germline V lookup: CDR1 SGHAT, CDR2 FQNNGV. The V gene lost 5 bases and the J gene lost 2 bases, with 10 bases spanning the gap. The CDR3 has 13 residues.

This clonotype came up once. The V gene is TRBV5-5, the J gene TRBJ1-6; D is uncertain. Germline loops: CDR1 SGHKS, CDR2 YYEKEE (reference sequence). V was pared by 0 bases and J by 8 bases, with 12 bases between. This CDR3 has 15 amino acids. Here the CDR3 DNA reads TGTGCCAGCAGCTTGGGAACAGACGGGGATTCACCCCTCCACTTT. Translating it yields CASSLGTDGDSPLHF. The full variable domain, with the rest looked up from reference TRBV5-5 and TRBJ1-6, is DAGVTQSPTHLIKTRGQQVTLRCSPISGHKSVSWYQQVLGQGPQFIFQYYEKEERGRGNFPDRFSARQFPNYSSELNVNALLLGDSALYLCASSLGTDGDSPLHFGNGTRLTVT.

This clonotype was observed many times. The chain employs TRBV3-1 and TRBJ2-5, with no clear D. V gave up 4 bases and J gave up 10 bases, with 13 bases separating them. Looked up from germline, CDR1 is LGHDT and CDR2 is YNNKEL (reference sequence). The CDR3 contains 12 residues. This CDR3 reads CASSPERGGQYF. CDR3 bases: TGTGCCAGCAGCCCAGAACGAGGCGGCCAGTACTTC.